This T cell receptor beta chain stems from a study of somatic mutations in cytotoxic T cells in rheumatoid arthritis. Germline V gene lookup returns CDR1 MNHNS and CDR2 SASEGT. The CDR3 totals 17 residues. Trimming removed 1 base at V and 6 bases at J, with 18 bases between. TCRdb keeps only in-frame clones here, not all; method: immunoSEQ multiplex PCR. The table records 11,000 or so clones, less than 80% of them present only once. The clonotype originates from a man in his sixties or seventies in good health. The chain employs TRBV6-1 and TRBJ2-2; D remains ambiguous. Source material: CD8+ T cells sorted from blood. CDR3 nucleotide sequence: TGTGCCAGCAGTGAAGTTGGGGTAGGATATATGGCCGGGGAGCTGTTTTTT. Its translation: CASSEVGVGYMAGELFF.